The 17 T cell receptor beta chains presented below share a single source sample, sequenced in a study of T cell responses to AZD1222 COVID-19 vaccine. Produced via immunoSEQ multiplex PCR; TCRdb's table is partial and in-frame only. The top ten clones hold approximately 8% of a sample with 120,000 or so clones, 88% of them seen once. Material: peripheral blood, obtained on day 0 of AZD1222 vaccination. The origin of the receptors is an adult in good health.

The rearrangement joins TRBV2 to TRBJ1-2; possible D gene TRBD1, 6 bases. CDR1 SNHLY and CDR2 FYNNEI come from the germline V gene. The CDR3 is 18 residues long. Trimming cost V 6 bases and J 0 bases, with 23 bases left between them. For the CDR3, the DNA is TGTGCCAGCAGCGCCCTCGGGCCGTTGGACAGCTCTAACTATGGCTACACCTTC. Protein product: CASSALGPLDSSNYGYTF. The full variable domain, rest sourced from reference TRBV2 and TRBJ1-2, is EPEVTQTPSHQVTQMGQEVILRCVPISNHLYFYWYRQILGQKVEFLVSFYNNEISEKSEIFDDQFSVERPDGSNFTLKIRSTKLEDSAMYFCASSALGPLDSSNYGYTFGSGTRLTVV.

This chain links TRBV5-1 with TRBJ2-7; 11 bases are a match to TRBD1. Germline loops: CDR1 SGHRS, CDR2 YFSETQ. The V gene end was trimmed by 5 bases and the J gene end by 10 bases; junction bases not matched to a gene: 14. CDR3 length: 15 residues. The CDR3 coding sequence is TGCGCCAGCAGAGCTTCAGGACAGGGGGCGGGCCGTCAGTACTTC. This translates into CASRASGQGAGRQYF.

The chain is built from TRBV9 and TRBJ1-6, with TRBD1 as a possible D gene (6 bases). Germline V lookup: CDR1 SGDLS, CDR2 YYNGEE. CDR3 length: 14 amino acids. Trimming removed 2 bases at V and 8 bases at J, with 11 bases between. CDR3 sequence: CASSVARGYSPLHF. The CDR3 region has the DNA TGTGCCAGCAGCGTCGCCAGGGGATATTCACCCCTCCACTTT.

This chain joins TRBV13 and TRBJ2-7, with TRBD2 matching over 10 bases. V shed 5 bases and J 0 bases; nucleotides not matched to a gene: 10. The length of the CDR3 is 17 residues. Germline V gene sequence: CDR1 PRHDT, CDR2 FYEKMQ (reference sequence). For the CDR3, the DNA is TGTGCCAGCAGCCCAATCTTTCTAGCGGGGGCCTCCTACGAGCAGTACTTC. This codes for CASSPIFLAGASYEQYF.

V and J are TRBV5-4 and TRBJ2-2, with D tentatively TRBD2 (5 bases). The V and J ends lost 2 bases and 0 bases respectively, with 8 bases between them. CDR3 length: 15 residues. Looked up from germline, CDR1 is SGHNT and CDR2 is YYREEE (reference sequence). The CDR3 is CASSFAGANTGELFF. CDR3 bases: TGTGCCAGCAGCTTTGCGGGTGCGAACACCGGGGAGCTGTTTTTT. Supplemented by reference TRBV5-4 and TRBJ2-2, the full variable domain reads ETGVTQSPTHLIKTRGQQVTLRCSSQSGHNTVSWYQQALGQGPQFIFQYYREEENGRGNFPPRFSGLQFPNYSSELNVNALELDDSALYLCASSFAGANTGELFFGEGSRLTVL.

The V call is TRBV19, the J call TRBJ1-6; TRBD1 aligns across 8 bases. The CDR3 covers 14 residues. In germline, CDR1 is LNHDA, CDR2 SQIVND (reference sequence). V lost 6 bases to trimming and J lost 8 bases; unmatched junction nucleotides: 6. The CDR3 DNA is TGTGCCAGTAGCATCGGACAGGGCGATTCACCCCTCCACTTT. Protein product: CASSIGQGDSPLHF.

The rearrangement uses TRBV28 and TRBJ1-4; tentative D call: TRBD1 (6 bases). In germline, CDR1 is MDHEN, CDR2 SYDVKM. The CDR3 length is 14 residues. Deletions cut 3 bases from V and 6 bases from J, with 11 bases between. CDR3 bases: TGTGCCAGCAGTTTCACGACAGGTTATGAAAAACTGTTTTTT. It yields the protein CASSFTTGYEKLFF.

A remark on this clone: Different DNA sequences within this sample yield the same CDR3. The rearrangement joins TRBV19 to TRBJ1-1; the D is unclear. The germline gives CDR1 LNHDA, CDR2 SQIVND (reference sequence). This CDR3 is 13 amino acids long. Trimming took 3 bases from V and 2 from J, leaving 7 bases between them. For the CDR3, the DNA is TGTGCCAGTAGTATCGGTCGAAACACTGAAGCTTTCTTT. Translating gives CASSIGRNTEAFF.

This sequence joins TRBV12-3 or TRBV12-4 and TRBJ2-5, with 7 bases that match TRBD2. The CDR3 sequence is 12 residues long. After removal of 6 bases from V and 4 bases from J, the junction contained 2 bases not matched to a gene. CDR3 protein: CASSRGVETQYF. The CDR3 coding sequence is TGTGCCAGCAGCCGGGGGGTAGAGACCCAGTACTTC.

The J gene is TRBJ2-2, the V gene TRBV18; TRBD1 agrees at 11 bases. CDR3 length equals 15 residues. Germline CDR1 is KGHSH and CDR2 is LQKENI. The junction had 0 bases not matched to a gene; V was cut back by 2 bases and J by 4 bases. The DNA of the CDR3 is TGTGCCAGCTCACCAGGGACAGGGGGCACCGGGGAGCTGTTTTTT. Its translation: CASSPGTGGTGELFF.

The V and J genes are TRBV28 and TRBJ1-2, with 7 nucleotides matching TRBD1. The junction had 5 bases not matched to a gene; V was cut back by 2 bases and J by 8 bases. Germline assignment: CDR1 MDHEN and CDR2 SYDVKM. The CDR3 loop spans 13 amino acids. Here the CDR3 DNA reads TGTGCCAGCAGTTTAGACAGGGTAAGCGGCTACACCTTC. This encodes CASSLDRVSGYTF.

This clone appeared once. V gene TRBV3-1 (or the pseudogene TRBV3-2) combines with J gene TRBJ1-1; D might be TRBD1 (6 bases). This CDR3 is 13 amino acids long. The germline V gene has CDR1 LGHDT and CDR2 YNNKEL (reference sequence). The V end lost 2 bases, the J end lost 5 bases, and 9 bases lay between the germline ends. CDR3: CASSQTGKTEAFF. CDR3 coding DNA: TGTGCCAGCAGCCAAACAGGGAAAACTGAAGCTTTCTTT.

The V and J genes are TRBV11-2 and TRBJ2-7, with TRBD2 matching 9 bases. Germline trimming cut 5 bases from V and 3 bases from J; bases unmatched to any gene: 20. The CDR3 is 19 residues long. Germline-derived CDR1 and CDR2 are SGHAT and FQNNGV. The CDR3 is CASSMGAGGNSWVFYEQYF. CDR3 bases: TGTGCCAGCAGCATGGGGGCGGGAGGGAATTCGTGGGTTTTCTACGAGCAGTACTTC.

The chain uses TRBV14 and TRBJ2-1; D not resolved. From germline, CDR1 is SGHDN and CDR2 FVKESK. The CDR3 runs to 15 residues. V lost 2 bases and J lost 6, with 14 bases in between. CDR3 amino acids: CASSQYTSAANEQFF. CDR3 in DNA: TGTGCCAGCAGCCAATATACCTCGGCGGCCAATGAGCAGTTCTTC.

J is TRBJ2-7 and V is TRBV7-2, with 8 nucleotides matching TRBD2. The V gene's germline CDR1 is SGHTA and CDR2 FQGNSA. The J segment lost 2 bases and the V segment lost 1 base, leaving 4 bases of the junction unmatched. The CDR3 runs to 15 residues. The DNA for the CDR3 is TGTGCCAGCAGCTTAGGGCGGGAGGCCACCTACGAGCAGTACTTC. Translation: CASSLGREATYEQYF.

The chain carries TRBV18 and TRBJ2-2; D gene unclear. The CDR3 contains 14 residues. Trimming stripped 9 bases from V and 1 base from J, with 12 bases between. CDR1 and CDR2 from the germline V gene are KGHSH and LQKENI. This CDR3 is CASSIGRNTGELFF. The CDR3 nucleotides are TGTGCCAGTTCAATCGGACGGAACACCGGGGAGCTGTTTTTT.

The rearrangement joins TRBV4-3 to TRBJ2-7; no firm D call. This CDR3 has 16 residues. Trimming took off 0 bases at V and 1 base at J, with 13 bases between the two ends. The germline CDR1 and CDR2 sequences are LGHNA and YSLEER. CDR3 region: CASSQDYQTLSYEQYF. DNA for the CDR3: TGCGCCAGCAGCCAAGATTACCAGACCCTTTCCTACGAGCAGTACTTC.